This TCR beta chain was identified during a study of CD8 T cells in Susac syndrome. This CDR3 is 13 amino acids long. V shed 7 bases, J shed 3 bases, and the junction held 5 bases outside the gene matches. The germline V gene encodes CDR1 LNHDA and CDR2 SQIVND (reference sequence). With random hexamers, about 0.45 to 1 ug RNA was reverse transcribed. TCRdb reprocessed the immunoSEQ multiplex PCR reads with MiXCR, giving one entry per CDR3 protein. The data hold 77,000 or so distinct CDR3 sequences, with about 94% observed a single time. The origin of this receptor is a human donor with multiple sclerosis. The sample comprised CD8+ T cells from PBMCs. The chain is built from TRBV19 and TRBJ1-2, with 7 nucleotides matching TRBD1. CDR3 in DNA: TGTGCCAGTACTGAGACAGGGCACTATGGCTACACCTTC. Translating it yields CASTETGHYGYTF.